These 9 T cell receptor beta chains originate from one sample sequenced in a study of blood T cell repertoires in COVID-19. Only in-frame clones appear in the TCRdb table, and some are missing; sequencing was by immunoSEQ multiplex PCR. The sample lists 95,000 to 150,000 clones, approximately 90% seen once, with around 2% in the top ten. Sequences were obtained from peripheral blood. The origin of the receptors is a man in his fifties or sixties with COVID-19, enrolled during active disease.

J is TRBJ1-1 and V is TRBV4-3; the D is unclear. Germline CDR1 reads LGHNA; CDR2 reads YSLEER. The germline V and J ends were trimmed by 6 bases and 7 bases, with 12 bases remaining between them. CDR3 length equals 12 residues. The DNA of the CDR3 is TGCGCCAGCAGTTACGGGTCGAATGAAGCTTTCTTT. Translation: CASSYGSNEAFF.

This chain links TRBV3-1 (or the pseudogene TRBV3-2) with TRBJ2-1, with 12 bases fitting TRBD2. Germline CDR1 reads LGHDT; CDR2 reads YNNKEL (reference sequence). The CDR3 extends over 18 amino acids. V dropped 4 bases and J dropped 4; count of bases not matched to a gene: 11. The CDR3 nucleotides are TGTGCCAGCAGCCCCCTCTCCGGGACTAGCGGGTCGTACAATGAGCAGTTCTTC. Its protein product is CASSPLSGTSGSYNEQFF.

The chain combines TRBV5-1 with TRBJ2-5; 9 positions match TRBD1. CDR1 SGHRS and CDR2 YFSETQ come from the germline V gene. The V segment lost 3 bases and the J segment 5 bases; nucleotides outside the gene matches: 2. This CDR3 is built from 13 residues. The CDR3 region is CASSYGTGETQYF. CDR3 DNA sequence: TGCGCCAGCAGCTACGGGACAGGGGAGACCCAGTACTTC.

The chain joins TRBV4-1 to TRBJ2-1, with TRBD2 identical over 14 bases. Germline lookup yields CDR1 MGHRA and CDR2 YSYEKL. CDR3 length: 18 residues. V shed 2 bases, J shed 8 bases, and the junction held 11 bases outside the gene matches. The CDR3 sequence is CASSQSTGTSGRGDEQFF. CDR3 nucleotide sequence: TGCGCCAGCAGCCAATCGACCGGGACTAGCGGGAGAGGCGATGAGCAGTTCTTC.

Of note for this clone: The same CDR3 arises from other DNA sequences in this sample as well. This CDR3 reads CASSFSGSSYNEQFF. CDR3 DNA sequence: TGTGCCAGCAGCTTTAGCGGAAGCTCCTACAATGAGCAGTTCTTC. The chain recombines TRBV7-2 with TRBJ2-1; the D gene is possibly TRBD2 (6 bases). CDR1 and CDR2 from the germline V gene are SGHTA and FQGNSA. CDR3 length equals 15 residues. The V end lost 3 bases, the J end lost 0 bases, and 9 bases lay between the germline ends.

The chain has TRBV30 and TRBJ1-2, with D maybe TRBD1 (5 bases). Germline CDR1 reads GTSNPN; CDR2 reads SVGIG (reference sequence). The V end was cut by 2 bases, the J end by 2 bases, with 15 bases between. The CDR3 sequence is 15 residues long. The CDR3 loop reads CAWSFWGRENYGYTF. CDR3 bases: TGTGCCTGGAGTTTTTGGGGACGGGAGAACTATGGCTACACCTTC.

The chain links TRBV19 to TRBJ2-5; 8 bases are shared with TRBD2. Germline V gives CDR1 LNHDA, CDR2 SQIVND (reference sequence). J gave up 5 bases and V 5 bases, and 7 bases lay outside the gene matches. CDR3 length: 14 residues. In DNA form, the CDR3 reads TGTGCCAGTAGTCTCGGACTAGCAAGCGAGACCCAGTACTTC. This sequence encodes CASSLGLASETQYF.

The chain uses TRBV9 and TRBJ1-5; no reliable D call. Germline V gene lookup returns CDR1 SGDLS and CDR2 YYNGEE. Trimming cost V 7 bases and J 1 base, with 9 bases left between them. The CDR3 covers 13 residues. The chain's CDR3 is CASSLGSNQPQHF. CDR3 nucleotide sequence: TGTGCCAGCTCCCTCGGGAGCAATCAGCCCCAGCATTTT.

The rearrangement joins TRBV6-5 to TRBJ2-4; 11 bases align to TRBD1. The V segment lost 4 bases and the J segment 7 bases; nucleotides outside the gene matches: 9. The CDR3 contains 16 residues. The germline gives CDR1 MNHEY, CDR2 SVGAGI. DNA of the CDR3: TGTGCCAGCAGTTCCCCGAGGACAGGGGGCCTCAACATTCAGTACTTC. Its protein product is CASSSPRTGGLNIQYF.